This T cell receptor beta chain appears in the sequencing data of a study of T cells in Graves' hyperthyroidism and ophthalmopathy. Study context: Upon initial diagnosis and before any treatment, peripheral blood was collected.

Findings and caveats of the study: A model using 13 V-J features told ophthalmopathy apart from stable hyperthyroidism. Blood held most thyroid clonotypes expanded above 0.001 frequency.

This CDR3 contains 15 residues. Germline CDR1 MDHEN, CDR2 SYDVKM. From RNA transcripts, TCR beta CDR3 regions were amplified. The HTBI primer set served for first-round RT-PCR of the TCR CDR3. TCRdb recomputed calls from the multiplex PCR reads with MiXCR, one row per CDR3 protein. The sample shows 360,000 or so distinct CDR3 sequences, approximately 19% of them seen only once. As to this clonotype: What it binds is unknown. The junction differs from germline at one of its ends, possibly a read error.

The chain links TRBV28 to TRBJ2-7; 9 bases match TRBD1. The clonotype was recovered from a woman aged 18 to 35 with Graves' hyperthyroidism. Sample: blood. The CDR3 coding sequence is TGTGCCAACAGTTCTCCCGGGACAGGGCTTTTCGAGCAGTACTTC. It is translated as CANSSPGTGLFEQYF.